The 6 T cell receptor beta chains in this list originate from one sample, sequenced in a study of blood T cell repertoires in COVID-19. Libraries were prepared by immunoSEQ multiplex PCR; TCRdb keeps only in-frame clonotypes and omits some of them. The sample includes a few hundred thousand clones, more than 70% of them seen just once. Sequencing was carried out using peripheral blood. The receptors were sampled from a man aged 35 to 55 with acute or convalescent COVID-19.

This clone occurred once. The gene calls are TRBV18 and TRBJ1-3; 11 nucleotides match TRBD1. The ends lost 6 bases at V and 2 bases at J; junction bases unmatched: 3. This CDR3 contains 15 residues. CDR1 KGHSH and CDR2 LQKENI come from the germline V gene. Here the CDR3 DNA reads TGTGCCAGCTCCCAGGGACAGGGGGCTGGAAACACCATATATTTT. It translates to CASSQGQGAGNTIYF.

The chain is built from TRBV7-2 and TRBJ2-7, with 7 bases fitting TRBD1. Trimming removed 5 bases from V and 5 bases from J; junction bases left unmatched: 15. Germline CDR1 and CDR2: SGHTA and FQGNSA. The CDR3 length is 16 residues. The CDR3 region is CASSARPGTAMDEQYF. CDR3 nucleotides: TGTGCCAGCAGCGCACGTCCCGGGACAGCCATGGACGAGCAGTACTTC.

The genes are TRBV30 and TRBJ2-3, with D perhaps matching TRBD1 (6 bases). Trimming stripped 6 bases from V and 2 bases from J, with 12 bases between. CDR3 length equals 13 residues. Germline lookup yields CDR1 GTSNPN and CDR2 SVGIG (reference sequence). The CDR3 coding sequence is TGTGCCTGTCAGGGGTTTTCCACAGATACGCAGTATTTT. Protein sequence: CACQGFSTDTQYF.

The CDR3 sequence is CASRVTGGEYQPQHF. Here the CDR3 DNA reads TGTGCCAGCAGGGTGACAGGGGGCGAATATCAGCCCCAGCATTTT. The V gene is TRBV2, the J gene TRBJ1-5; TRBD1 aligns across 10 bases. CDR1 SNHLY and CDR2 FYNNEI come from the germline V gene. The CDR3 is 15 amino acids. V was clipped by 6 bases and J by 5 bases; unmatched bases: 7.

The J gene is TRBJ1-1, the V gene TRBV10-3; D unclear. Trimming took off 3 bases at V and 1 base at J, with 6 bases between the two ends. CDR1 ENHRY and CDR2 SYGVKD come from the germline V gene. The length of the CDR3 is 13 residues. As DNA, the CDR3 is TGTGCCATCAGTGACAGGAAGAACACTGAAGCTTTCTTT. Translated: CAISDRKNTEAFF.

The chain has TRBV5-4 and TRBJ2-5; D remains ambiguous. CDR3 length: 14 residues. From germline, CDR1 is SGHNT and CDR2 YYREEE (reference sequence). V was shortened by 1 base and J by 2 bases, with 9 bases between the two germline ends. The CDR3 protein is CASSLFAEQETQYF. In DNA form, the CDR3 reads TGTGCCAGCAGCTTGTTTGCAGAACAAGAGACCCAGTACTTC.